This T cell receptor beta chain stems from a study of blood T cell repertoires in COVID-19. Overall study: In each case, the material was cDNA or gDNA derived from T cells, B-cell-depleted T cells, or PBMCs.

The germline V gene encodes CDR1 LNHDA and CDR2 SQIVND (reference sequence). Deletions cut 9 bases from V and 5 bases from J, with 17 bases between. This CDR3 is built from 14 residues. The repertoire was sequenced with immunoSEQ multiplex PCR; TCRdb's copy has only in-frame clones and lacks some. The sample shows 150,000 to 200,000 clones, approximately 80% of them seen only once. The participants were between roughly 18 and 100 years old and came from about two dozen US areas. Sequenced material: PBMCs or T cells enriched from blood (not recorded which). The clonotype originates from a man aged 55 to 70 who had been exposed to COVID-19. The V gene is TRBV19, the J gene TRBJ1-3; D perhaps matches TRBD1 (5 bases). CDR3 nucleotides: TGTGCCAGCCTCGGATTTAACAGGAGAAACACCATATATTTT. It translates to CASLGFNRRNTIYF.